This passage covers 26 T cell receptor beta chains from one sample sequenced in a study of low-dose radiotherapy and immunotherapy resistance in tumors. TRAV- and TRBV-specific primers, spanning alpha and beta chains, primed first-strand cDNA. Both a constant-region primer and a V-primer adapter served to amplify TCRs across roughly 20 PCR cycles. In TCRdb, the reads were re-called with MiXCR into one record per CDR3 protein. The data contain 70,000 to 95,000 distinct CDR3 sequences, roughly 19% of them seen just once; the ten biggest clones take up less than 3.5%. Time point given: before trial treatment. The source material was PBMCs, sampled before treatment. The source of these receptors is a male donor with prostate cancer.

This clonotype was detected many times. The chain has TRBV12-3 or TRBV12-4 and TRBJ2-6, with D hard to call. This CDR3 is built from 14 residues. With 4 bases removed from V and 6 bases from J, the gap between germline ends came to 10 bases. The CDR3 DNA is TGTGCCAGCAGTTCCCCAGAGGTGGCCAACGTCCTGACTTTC. Protein: CASSSPEVANVLTF.

This clonotype was detected only a few times. Just one base apart from a much larger clone, this may be a read error. The chain combines TRBV6-6 with TRBJ2-5; possibly TRBD1 for D (6 bases). CDR1 and CDR2 (germline): MNHNY, SVGAGI (reference sequence). This CDR3 region has 15 residues. DNA for the CDR3: TGTGCCAGCAGTTATACGGGGACAATGGCGGTGACCCCGTACTTC. Protein: CASSYTGTMAVTPYF.

Details on this clonotype: A far bigger clonotype differs at one base, so this is likely a read error. The rearrangement joins TRBV6-5 to TRBJ1-2; the D is unclear. Trimming pared 7 bases from V and 7 bases from J, leaving 22 bases between. This CDR3 spans 15 amino acids. Per the germline V gene, CDR1 is MNHEY and CDR2 is SVGAGI. CDR3 residues: CASTLTSQALGGYTF. CDR3 DNA: TGTGCCAGCACCCTGACTTCTCAGGCCTTAGGTGGCTACACCTTC.

This clonotype has ten or more counts. The chain has TRBV5-6 and TRBJ2-3; D uncertain. Germline lookup yields CDR1 SGHDT and CDR2 YYEEEE. This CDR3 region has 14 residues. V lost 6 bases and J lost 1, with 12 bases in between. The CDR3, as DNA: TGTGCCAGCACCAATGGACCCCGCACAGATACGCAGTATTTT. Its protein is CASTNGPRTDTQYF.

The chain uses TRBV27 and TRBJ2-7; D remains ambiguous. Germline CDR1 MNHEY, CDR2 SMNVEV (reference sequence). With 3 bases removed from V and 0 bases from J, the gap between germline ends came to 9 bases. The CDR3 length is 14 residues. The CDR3 nucleotides read TGTGCCAGCAGTTTGGTAGGAAGCTCCTACGAGCAGTACTTC. This gives the protein CASSLVGSSYEQYF.

The chain uses TRBV14 and TRBJ2-1; TRBD2 matches 7 bases. Trimming cost V 3 bases and J 6 bases; bases outside gene matches: 8. The CDR3 spans 15 residues. Germline lookup yields CDR1 SGHDN and CDR2 FVKESK. The CDR3 reads CASSQVLATLNEQFF. In DNA, the CDR3 is TGTGCCAGCAGCCAGGTACTAGCGACTCTCAATGAGCAGTTCTTC.

This clonotype was seen many times. This chain uses TRBV28 with TRBJ1-2; D ambiguous. This CDR3 is built from 12 residues. Germline CDR1 reads MDHEN; CDR2 reads SYDVKM. Trimming removed 2 bases at V and 8 bases at J, with 9 bases between. CDR3 in amino acids: CASSLEYAGYTF. In DNA, the CDR3 is TGTGCCAGCAGTTTAGAGTATGCCGGCTACACCTTC.

This clonotype was observed at least ten times. The chain links TRBV3-1 to TRBJ1-6; D gene ambiguous. Trimming removed 5 bases at V and 8 bases at J, with 10 bases between. Germline assignment: CDR1 LGHDT and CDR2 YNNKEL (reference sequence). This CDR3 spans 13 amino acids. The DNA of the CDR3 is TGTGCCAGCAGCGACACAGTGGATTCACCCCTCCACTTT. Translated: CASSDTVDSPLHF.

At least ten counts were recorded for this clonotype. The rearrangement links TRBV10-3 to TRBJ2-3; TRBD2 matches 10 bases. Germline V gene data show CDR1 as ENHRY and CDR2 as SYGVKD. CDR3 length: 16 amino acids. The trim removed 5 bases at V and 1 base at J, leaving 6 bases unmatched. Here the CDR3 reads CAISLVTSGGTDTQYF. In nucleotides, the CDR3 is TGTGCCATCAGTTTGGTTACTAGCGGGGGCACAGATACGCAGTATTTT.

The sample holds many counts of this clonotype. The V call is TRBV6-2 or TRBV6-3, the J call TRBJ2-7, with D possibly TRBD2 on 6 matching bases. This CDR3 contains 14 residues. Trimming left V 6 bases short and J 2 bases short, with 14 bases between. CDR1 MNHEY and CDR2 SVGEGT come from the germline V gene. CDR3 residues: CASSASREPYEQYF. CDR3 coding DNA: TGTGCCAGCAGCGCATCCCGGGAGCCCTACGAGCAGTACTTC.

The chain employs TRBV3-1 and TRBJ1-4, with D unclear. Trimming took off 5 bases at V and 8 bases at J, with 12 bases between the two ends. Per germline, CDR1 LGHDT and CDR2 YNNKEL (reference sequence). The length of the CDR3 is 13 residues. As DNA, the CDR3 is TGTGCCAGCAGCGACAAGGGCCGCGAAAAACTGTTTTTT. Its translation is CASSDKGREKLFF.

In this sample, this clonotype turned up many times. CDR3: CASSPGPGDEQYF. Written as DNA, the CDR3 is TGCGCCAGCAGTCCCGGCCCGGGGGACGAGCAGTACTTC. The gene calls are TRBV5-1 and TRBJ2-7; possible D gene TRBD2, 6 bases. Trimming took off 5 bases at V and 5 bases at J, with 14 bases between the two ends. Germline-derived CDR1 and CDR2 are SGHRS and YFSETQ. There are 13 residues in the CDR3. Full variable domain (remainder filled in from reference TRBV5-1 and TRBJ2-7): KAGVTQTPRYLIKTRGQQVTLSCSPISGHRSVSWYQQTPGQGLQFLFEYFSETQRNKGNFPGRFSGRQFSNSRSEMNVSTLELGDSALYLCASSPGPGDEQYFGPGTRLTVT.

There are many counts of this clonotype. The chain carries TRBV9 and TRBJ2-1; TRBD1 is a possible D gene (5 bases). The CDR3 is made up of 13 amino acids. The germline V gene has CDR1 SGDLS and CDR2 YYNGEE. V lost 1 base, J lost 9 bases, and 11 bases lay in between. The CDR3 region has the DNA TGTGCCAGCAGCGTACCGGCGCAGGGTGAGCAGTTCTTC. Translating gives CASSVPAQGEQFF.

The chain combines TRBV14 with TRBJ2-3, with TRBD2 as a possible D gene (5 bases). The CDR3 is 13 amino acids. The germline V gene has CDR1 SGHDN and CDR2 FVKESK. V dropped 1 base and J dropped 8 bases, with 10 bases sitting between them. The CDR3, as DNA: TGTGCCAGCAGCCAAGTATTTCGGGGTACGCAGTATTTT. Translating it yields CASSQVFRGTQYF.

About this clonotype itself: It is likely a read error: a sequence one base away is far more abundant. The chain combines TRBV6-2 or TRBV6-3 with TRBJ2-7; 9 bases map to TRBD1. CDR1 and CDR2 (germline): MNHEY, SVGEGT. J was trimmed by 7 bases and V by 5 bases; bases with no gene match: 9. CDR3 length equals 14 residues. The CDR3 spells CASSQGQGGNEQYF. The CDR3 DNA is TGTGCCAGCAGTCAGGGACAGGGCGGGAATGAGCAGTACTTC.

This clonotype showed up many times. The chain has TRBV29-1 and TRBJ2-5, with 10 bases aligning to TRBD2. The J segment lost 3 bases and the V segment lost 1 base, leaving 5 bases of the junction unmatched. CDR1 and CDR2 (germline): SQVTM, ANQGSEA. This CDR3 is 15 amino acids long. Here the CDR3 DNA reads TGCAGCGTTGAAGGACTAGCGGGCCAGGAAGAGACCCAGTACTTC. This sequence encodes CSVEGLAGQEETQYF.

The table lists this clonotype with many counts. The J gene is TRBJ2-2, the V gene TRBV9; 7 bases match TRBD1. The CDR3 extends over 13 amino acids. Germline assignment: CDR1 SGDLS and CDR2 YYNGEE. The V and J ends lost 6 bases and 8 bases, in that order; junction bases with no gene match: 7. The CDR3 bases are TGTGCCAGCACCCGACAGGGCGATGGGGAGCTGTTTTTT. Its protein is CASTRQGDGELFF.

This clonotype was observed many times. This rearrangement joins TRBV11-2 to TRBJ2-2; D is uncertain. CDR1 and CDR2 from the germline V gene are SGHAT and FQNNGV. V shed 5 bases and J shed 7 bases, with 14 bases lying between them. The length of the CDR3 is 14 residues. The CDR3 nucleotides read TGTGCCAGCAGCAGTGTTCTCACCGGCGGGGAGCTGTTTTTT. This gives the protein CASSSVLTGGELFF.

The table lists this clonotype with many counts. The chain couples TRBV14 to TRBJ1-1, with D perhaps matching TRBD1 (5 bases). The germline V gene encodes CDR1 SGHDN and CDR2 FVKESK. This CDR3 has 12 residues. Trimming left V 2 bases short and J 9 bases short, with 10 bases between. The CDR3 DNA reads TGTGCCAGCAGCCAACGTCCAGGGAAAGCTTTCTTT. The encoded protein is CASSQRPGKAFF.

The sample holds many counts of this clonotype. The gene calls are TRBV7-9 and TRBJ2-1, with D hard to call. Germline V gene sequence: CDR1 SEHNR, CDR2 FQNEAQ (reference sequence). Between the trimmed V and J ends, which lost 4 bases and 10 bases, there was a span of 14 bases. The CDR3 extends over 13 amino acids. CDR3 in amino acids: CASSSINIGEQFF. CDR3 DNA: TGTGCCAGCAGCTCGATAAACATTGGAGAGCAGTTCTTC.

The J gene is TRBJ1-4, the V gene TRBV18; D is possibly TRBD1 (5 bases). The CDR3 is 13 residues long. Germline values: CDR1 KGHSH, CDR2 LQKENI. Trimming removed 3 bases from V and 6 bases from J, with 8 bases in between. The CDR3 sequence is CASSPGEYEKLFF. The CDR3 DNA sequence: TGTGCCAGCTCACCGGGGGAGTATGAAAAACTGTTTTTT. Looking up the rest from reference TRBV18 and TRBJ1-4 gives the full variable domain: NAGVMQNPRHLVRRRGQEARLRCSPMKGHSHVYWYRQLPEEGLKFMVYLQKENIIDESGMPKERFSAEFPKEGPSILRIQQVVRGDSAAYFCASSPGEYEKLFFGSGTQLSVL.

This clonotype has at least ten counts. V gene TRBV6-8 combines with J gene TRBJ2-5, with TRBD2 as a possible D gene (6 bases). The CDR3 extends over 13 amino acids. Germline V gene lookup returns CDR1 MNHGY and CDR2 SAAAGT. The V and J ends lost 5 bases and 10 bases respectively, with 17 bases between them. The CDR3 DNA reads as TGTGCCAGCAGTCCTCGACGTGGCGGGGACCAGTACTTC. It specifies CASSPRRGGDQYF.

This chain connects TRBV12-3 or TRBV12-4 to TRBJ2-1; TRBD2 might be the D (6 bases). Between the trimmed V and J ends, which lost 6 bases and 7 bases, there was a span of 13 bases. The CDR3 runs to 13 residues. In nucleotides, the CDR3 is TGTGCCAGCAGCCTGGGGGGAGAGAATGAGCAGTTCTTC. It encodes CASSLGGENEQFF.

This clonotype was detected many times. J is TRBJ1-1 and V is TRBV6-5; D remains ambiguous. With 2 bases removed from V and 3 bases from J, the gap between germline ends came to 13 bases. Germline CDR1 MNHEY, CDR2 SVGAGI. This CDR3 comprises 15 residues. CDR3 protein: CASSYVGVGDTEAFF. CDR3 DNA: TGTGCCAGCAGTTACGTGGGAGTTGGGGACACTGAAGCTTTCTTT.

This clonotype was observed many times. This chain uses TRBV15 with TRBJ1-2; D call uncertain. CDR3 length equals 13 residues. Trimming took 0 bases from V and 4 from J, leaving 6 bases between them. Germline V gene data show CDR1 as LNHNV and CDR2 as YYDKDF (reference sequence). DNA of the CDR3: TGTGCCACCAGCAGAGAAAGAGGCTATGGCTACACCTTC. Protein sequence: CATSRERGYGYTF.

This clonotype was seen repeatedly, ten times or more. The V and J genes are TRBV4-1 and TRBJ2-3; 10 nucleotides agree with TRBD2. The junction had 7 bases not matched to a gene; V was cut back by 4 bases and J by 3 bases. The CDR3 extends over 16 amino acids. Germline CDR1 and CDR2: MGHRA and YSYEKL. This CDR3 is CASSRGWGLATDTQYF. CDR3 coding DNA: TGCGCCAGCAGCCGGGGGTGGGGACTAGCGACAGATACGCAGTATTTT.